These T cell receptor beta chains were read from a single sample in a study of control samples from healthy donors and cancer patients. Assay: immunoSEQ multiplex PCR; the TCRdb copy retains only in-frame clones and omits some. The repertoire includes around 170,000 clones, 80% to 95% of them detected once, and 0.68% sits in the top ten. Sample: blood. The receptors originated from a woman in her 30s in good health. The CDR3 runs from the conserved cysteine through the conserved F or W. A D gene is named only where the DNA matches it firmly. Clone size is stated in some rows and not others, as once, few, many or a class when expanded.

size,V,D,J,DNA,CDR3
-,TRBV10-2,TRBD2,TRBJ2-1,TGCGCCAGCAGTTCAACTAGCGGGGTCTACAATGAGCAGTTCTTC,CASSSTSGVYNEQFF
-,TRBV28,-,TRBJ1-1,TGTGCCAGCAGTTTCGTGGACAGGAACACTGAAGCTTTCTTT,CASSFVDRNTEAFF
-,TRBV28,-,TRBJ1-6,TGTGCCAGCTACCGGACATCACGGAGTTCACCCCTCCACTTT,CASYRTSRSSPLHF
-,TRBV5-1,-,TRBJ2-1,TGCGCCAGCAGCCCGGGGCAGCCCACCTACAATGAGCAGTTCTTC,CASSPGQPTYNEQFF
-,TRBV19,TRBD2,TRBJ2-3,TGTGCCAGTGGGACTAGCGGGGGCACAGATACGCAGTATTTT,CASGTSGGTDTQYF
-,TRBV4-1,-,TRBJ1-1,TGCGCCAGCAGCCAGGGATTCGTGCGGGGGCAAGTAGACGCTTTCTTT,CASSQGFVRGQVDAFF
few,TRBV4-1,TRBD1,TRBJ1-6,TGCGCCAGCAGCCAAGACGAGACAGGGGAAAGATCACCCCTCCACTTT,CASSQDETGERSPLHF
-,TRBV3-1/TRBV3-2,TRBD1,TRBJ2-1,TGTGCCAGCAGCCAGGAAGGACAGGGAAGCTATGATGAGCAGTTCTTC,CASSQEGQGSYDEQFF
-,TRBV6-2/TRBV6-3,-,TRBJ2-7,TGTGCCAGCAGTTACGGGCGGACGAGCTCCTACGAGCAGTACTTC,CASSYGRTSSYEQYF
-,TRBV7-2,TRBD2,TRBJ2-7,TGTGCCAGCAGCTTAGTCTTTAGCGGGAGGGCGGGCGAGCAGTACTTC,CASSLVFSGRAGEQYF
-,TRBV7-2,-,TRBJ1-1,TGTGCCAGCAGACCCACAGGCACAGGGGAAGCTTTCTTT,CASRPTGTGEAFF
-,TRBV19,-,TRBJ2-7,TGTGCCAGTACCCCATCGGCGGGGCTGACCTACGAGCAGTACTTC,CASTPSAGLTYEQYF
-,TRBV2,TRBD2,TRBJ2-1,TGTGCCAGCAGTGAAGCGGGAGGGCCTTACAATGAGCAGTTCTTC,CASSEAGGPYNEQFF
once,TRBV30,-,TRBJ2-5,TGTGCCTGGAGTGTACAGACGACCCAAGAGACCCAGTACTTC,CAWSVQTTQETQYF
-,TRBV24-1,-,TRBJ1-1,TGTGCCACCAGTGATTTAGGGCCAGTCATGAACACTGAAGCTTTCTTT,CATSDLGPVMNTEAFF
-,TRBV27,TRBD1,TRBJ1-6,TGTGCCAGCCGGGACAGGGCTCTTCTGTATAATTCACCCCTCCACTTT,CASRDRALLYNSPLHF
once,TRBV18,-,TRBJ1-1,TGTGCCAGCTCACCAGGGAGGGACACTGAAGCTTTCTTT,CASSPGRDTEAFF
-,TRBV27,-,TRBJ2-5,TGTGCCAGCAGCGGGAGACAAGAGACCCAGTACTTC,CASSGRQETQYF
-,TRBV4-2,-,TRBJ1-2,TGTGCCAGCAGCCAAGATTACCAGAACTATGGCTACACCTTC,CASSQDYQNYGYTF
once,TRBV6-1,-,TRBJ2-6,TGTGCCAGCAGTGAAGGGGGAGGAGGAGCCAACGTCCTGACTTTC,CASSEGGGGANVLTF
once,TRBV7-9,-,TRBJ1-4,TGTGCCAGCAGCGCCGGGGAAAAACTGTTTTTT,CASSAGEKLFF
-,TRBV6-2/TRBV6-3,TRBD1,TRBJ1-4,TGTGCCAGCAGTTCCACCGACAGGGCCAGTGAAAAACTGTTTTTT,CASSSTDRASEKLFF
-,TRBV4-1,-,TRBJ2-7,TGCGCCAGCAGCCAATCTCAGCATAGCTCCTACGAGCAGTACTTC,CASSQSQHSSYEQYF
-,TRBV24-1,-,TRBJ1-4,TGTGCCACCAGTGCTAGGCCAGGGGCCGGTAATGAAAAACTGTTTTTT,CATSARPGAGNEKLFF
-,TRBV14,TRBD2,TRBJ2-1,TGTGCCAGCAGCCAGGGACTAGCGGAAAATGAGCAGTTCTTC,CASSQGLAENEQFF
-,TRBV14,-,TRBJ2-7,TGTGCCAGCAGCTCATATAAGACTACATCATACGAGCAGTACTTC,CASSSYKTTSYEQYF
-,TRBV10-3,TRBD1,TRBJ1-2,TGTGCCATCAGTGGGGACAGGGGGTCTTCCGACTATGGCTACACCTTC,CAISGDRGSSDYGYTF
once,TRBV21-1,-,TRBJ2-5,TGTGCCAGCAGCAAAGAACCAGGGGGCAAGAACCAAGAGACCCAGTACTTC,CASSKEPGGKNQETQYF
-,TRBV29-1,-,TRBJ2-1,TGCAGCGTTGACGGGAATGAGCAGTTCTTC,CSVDGNEQFF
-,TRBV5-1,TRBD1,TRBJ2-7,TGCGCCAGCAGCGAACAGGGGGATCAGTGGTACTTC,CASSEQGDQWYF
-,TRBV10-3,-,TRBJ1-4,TGTGCCATCAGTGAGAGACAGTACTCAGCAACTAATGAAAAACTGTTTTTT,CAISERQYSATNEKLFF
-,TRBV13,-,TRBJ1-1,TGTGCCAGCAGGCCCGCAGGGCAGAACACTGAAGCTTTCTTT,CASRPAGQNTEAFF
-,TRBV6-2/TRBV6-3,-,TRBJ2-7,TGTGCCAGCAGTTCCCTTGGGTTCAAGGAGCAGTACTTC,CASSSLGFKEQYF
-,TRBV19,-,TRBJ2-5,TGTGCCAGTAGTATAGGAAAAAACCTTGGGGAGACCCAGTACTTC,CASSIGKNLGETQYF
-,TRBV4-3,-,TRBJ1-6,TGCGCCAGCAGCCAAAACACAGGAGGTTATTCACCCCTCCACTTT,CASSQNTGGYSPLHF
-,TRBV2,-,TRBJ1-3,TGTGCCAGCAGTGATGGGCTAACTGGAAACACCATATATTTT,CASSDGLTGNTIYF
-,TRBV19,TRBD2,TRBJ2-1,TGTGCCACTACACCTCGGCTAGCGGGCCACAATGAGCAGTTCTTC,CATTPRLAGHNEQFF
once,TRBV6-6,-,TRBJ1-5,TGTGCCAGCAGTTACTCGGGGCTTGACCAGCCCCAGCATTTT,CASSYSGLDQPQHF
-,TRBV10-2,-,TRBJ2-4,TGCGCCAGCAGTGACCCGAACCCGGCCAAAAACATTCAGTACTTC,CASSDPNPAKNIQYF
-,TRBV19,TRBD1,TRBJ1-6,TGTGCCAGTAGTATTGGGACAGCCGAACCGTATCCCCTCCACTTT,CASSIGTAEPYPLHF
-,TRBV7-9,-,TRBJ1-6,TGTGCCAGCAGCCCCCCGACGGATAATTCACCCCTCCACTTT,CASSPPTDNSPLHF
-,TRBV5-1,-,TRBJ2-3,TGCGCCAGCAGCCGAAGGTCCACAGATACGCAGTATTTT,CASSRRSTDTQYF
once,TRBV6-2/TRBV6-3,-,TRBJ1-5,TGTGCCAGCAGTACTGGGGGCATAACGCGTCAGCCCCAGCATTTT,CASSTGGITRQPQHF
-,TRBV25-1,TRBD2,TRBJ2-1,TGTGCCAGCAGTGCAGCTAGCGGGAGTAATGAGCAGTTCTTC,CASSAASGSNEQFF
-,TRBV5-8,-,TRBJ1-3,TGTGCCGGCAGCTTGAGGAGCTCTGGAAACACCATATATTTT,CAGSLRSSGNTIYF
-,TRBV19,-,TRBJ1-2,TGTGCCAGTAGTCCGCCGGAGACCGCCTATGGCTACACCTTC,CASSPPETAYGYTF
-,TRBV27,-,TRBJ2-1,TGTGCCAGCAGCCCGGGGCCCTACAATGAGCAGTTCTTC,CASSPGPYNEQFF